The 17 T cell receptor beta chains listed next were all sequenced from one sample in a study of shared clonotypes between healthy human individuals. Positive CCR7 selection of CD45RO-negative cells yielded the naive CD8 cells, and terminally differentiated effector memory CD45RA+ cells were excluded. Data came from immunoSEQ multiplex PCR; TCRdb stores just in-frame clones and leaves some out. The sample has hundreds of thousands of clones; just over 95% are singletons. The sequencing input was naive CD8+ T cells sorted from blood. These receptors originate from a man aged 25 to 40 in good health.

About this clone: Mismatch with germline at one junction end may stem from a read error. The CDR3 DNA sequence: TGTGCTAGCAGCGAGGGAGTCCGGGAGACCCAGTACTTC. As protein: CASSEGVRETQYF. V gene TRBV7-7 combines with J gene TRBJ2-5; D is perhaps TRBD2 (5 bases). In germline, CDR1 is SSHAT, CDR2 FNYEAQ (reference sequence). The CDR3 covers 13 residues.

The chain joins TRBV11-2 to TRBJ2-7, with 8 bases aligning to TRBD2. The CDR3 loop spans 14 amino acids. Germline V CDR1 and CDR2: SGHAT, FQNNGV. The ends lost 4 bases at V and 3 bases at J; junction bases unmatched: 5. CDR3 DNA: TGTGCCAGCAGCTGGGGTACTAGCGGCTACGAGCAGTACTTC. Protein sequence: CASSWGTSGYEQYF.

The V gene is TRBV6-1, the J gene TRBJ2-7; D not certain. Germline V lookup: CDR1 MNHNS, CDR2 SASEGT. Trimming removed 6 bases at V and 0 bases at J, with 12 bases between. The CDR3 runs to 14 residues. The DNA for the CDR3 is TGTGCCAGCAGCGCTAACGACGGCTCCTACGAGCAGTACTTC. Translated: CASSANDGSYEQYF.

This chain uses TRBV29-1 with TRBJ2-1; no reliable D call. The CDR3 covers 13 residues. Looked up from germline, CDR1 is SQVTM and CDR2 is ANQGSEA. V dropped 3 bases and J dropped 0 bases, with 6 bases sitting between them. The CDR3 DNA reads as TGCAGCGTTGACCTGAGCTCCTACAATGAGCAGTTCTTC. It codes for CSVDLSSYNEQFF.

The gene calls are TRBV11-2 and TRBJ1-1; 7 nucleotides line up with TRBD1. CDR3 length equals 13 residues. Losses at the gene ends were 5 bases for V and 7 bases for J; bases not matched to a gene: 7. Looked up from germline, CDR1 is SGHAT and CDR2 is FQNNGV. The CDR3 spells CASSPRQGYEAFF. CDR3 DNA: TGTGCCAGCAGCCCGCGACAGGGATATGAAGCTTTCTTT.

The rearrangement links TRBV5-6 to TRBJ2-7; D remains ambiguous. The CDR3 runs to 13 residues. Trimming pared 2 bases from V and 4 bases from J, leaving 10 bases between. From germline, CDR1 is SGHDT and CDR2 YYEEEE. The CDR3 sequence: CASSLRRKYEQYF. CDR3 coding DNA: TGTGCCAGCAGCTTACGGAGAAAGTACGAGCAGTACTTC.

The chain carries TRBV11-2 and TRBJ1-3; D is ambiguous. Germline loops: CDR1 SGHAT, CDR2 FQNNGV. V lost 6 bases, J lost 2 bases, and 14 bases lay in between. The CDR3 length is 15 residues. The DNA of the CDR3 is TGTGCCAGCAGAAACCCCACGGGTACTGGAAACACCATATATTTT. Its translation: CASRNPTGTGNTIYF.

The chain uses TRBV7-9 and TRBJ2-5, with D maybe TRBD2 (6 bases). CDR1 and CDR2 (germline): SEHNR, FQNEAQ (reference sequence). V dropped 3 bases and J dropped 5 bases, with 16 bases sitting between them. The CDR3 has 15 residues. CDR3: CASSFVGGTGETQYF. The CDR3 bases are TGTGCCAGCAGCTTTGTCGGCGGGACTGGTGAGACCCAGTACTTC.

The CDR3 DNA follows: TGTGCCAGCAGCGGGGGGACTAGCGGGAGCTACGAGCAGTACTTC. It yields the protein CASSGGTSGSYEQYF. The chain couples TRBV7-8 to TRBJ2-7, with TRBD2 matching 14 bases. V was clipped by 5 bases and J by 3 bases; unmatched bases: 3. Germline V CDR1 and CDR2: SGHVS, FQNEAQ. The CDR3 is made up of 15 amino acids. Looking up the rest from reference TRBV7-8 and TRBJ2-7 gives the full variable domain: GAGVSQSPRYKVAKRGQDVALRCDPISGHVSLFWYQQALGQGPEFLTYFQNEAQLDKSGLPSDRFFAERPEGSVSTLKIQRTQQEDSAVYLCASSGGTSGSYEQYFGPGTRLTVT.

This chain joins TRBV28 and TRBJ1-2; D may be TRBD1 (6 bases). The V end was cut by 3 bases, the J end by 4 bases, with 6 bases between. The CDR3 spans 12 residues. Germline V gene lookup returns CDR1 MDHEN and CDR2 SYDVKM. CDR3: CASSLGAYGYTF. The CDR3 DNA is TGTGCCAGCAGTTTGGGGGCCTATGGCTACACCTTC.

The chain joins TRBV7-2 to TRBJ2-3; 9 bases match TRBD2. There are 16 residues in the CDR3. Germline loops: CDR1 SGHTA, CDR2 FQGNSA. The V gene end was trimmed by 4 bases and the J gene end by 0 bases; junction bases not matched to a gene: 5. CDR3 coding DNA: TGTGCCAGCAGCTCAATAGCGGGGGTTAGCACAGATACGCAGTATTTT. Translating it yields CASSSIAGVSTDTQYF. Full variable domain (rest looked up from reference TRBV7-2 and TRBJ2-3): GAGVSQSPSNKVTEKGKDVELRCDPISGHTALYWYRQSLGQGLEFLIYFQGNSAPDKSGLPSDRFSAERTGGSVSTLTIQRTQQEDSAVYLCASSSIAGVSTDTQYFGPGTRLTVL.

CDR3 residues: CASSYSIPTDPYGYTF. CDR3 nucleotide sequence: TGTGCCAGCAGTTACTCGATCCCGACTGACCCTTATGGCTACACCTTC. The rearrangement uses TRBV6-6 and TRBJ1-2; D gene uncertain. The CDR3 contains 16 residues. Germline loops: CDR1 MNHNY, CDR2 SVGAGI (reference sequence). V was clipped by 0 bases and J by 5 bases, with 16 bases between them.

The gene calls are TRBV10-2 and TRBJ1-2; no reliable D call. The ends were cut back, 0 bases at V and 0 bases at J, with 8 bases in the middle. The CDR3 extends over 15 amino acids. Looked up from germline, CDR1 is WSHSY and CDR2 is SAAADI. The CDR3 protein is CASSESTVPNYGYTF. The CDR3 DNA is TGCGCCAGCAGTGAGTCTACAGTCCCTAACTATGGCTACACCTTC.

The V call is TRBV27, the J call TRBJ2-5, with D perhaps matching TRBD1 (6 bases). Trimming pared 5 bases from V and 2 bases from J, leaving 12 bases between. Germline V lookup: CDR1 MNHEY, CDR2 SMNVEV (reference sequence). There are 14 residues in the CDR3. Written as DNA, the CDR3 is TGTGCCAGCAGTCCGACAGGATCACAAGAGACCCAGTACTTC. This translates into CASSPTGSQETQYF.

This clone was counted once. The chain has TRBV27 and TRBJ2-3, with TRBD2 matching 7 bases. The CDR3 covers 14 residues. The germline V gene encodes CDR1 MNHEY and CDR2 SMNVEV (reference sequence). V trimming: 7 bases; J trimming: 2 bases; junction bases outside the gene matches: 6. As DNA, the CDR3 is TGTGCCAGCATGGGTAGCGGGTACACAGATACGCAGTATTTT. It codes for CASMGSGYTDTQYF.

Written as DNA, the CDR3 is TGTGCCAGCAGCTTAAACACCGGGGAGCTGTTTTTT. Its translation: CASSLNTGELFF. The chain has TRBV11-3 and TRBJ2-2; D uncertain. Germline CDR1 reads SGHNT; CDR2 reads YENEEA. This CDR3 has 12 amino acids. Trimming removed 2 bases from V and 2 bases from J, with 0 bases in between.

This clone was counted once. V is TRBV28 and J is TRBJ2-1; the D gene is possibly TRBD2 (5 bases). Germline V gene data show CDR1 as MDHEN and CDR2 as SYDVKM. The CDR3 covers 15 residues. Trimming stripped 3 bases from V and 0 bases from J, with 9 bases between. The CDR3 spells CASSFRGSSYNEQFF. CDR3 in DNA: TGTGCCAGCAGTTTCCGGGGTAGCTCCTACAATGAGCAGTTCTTC.